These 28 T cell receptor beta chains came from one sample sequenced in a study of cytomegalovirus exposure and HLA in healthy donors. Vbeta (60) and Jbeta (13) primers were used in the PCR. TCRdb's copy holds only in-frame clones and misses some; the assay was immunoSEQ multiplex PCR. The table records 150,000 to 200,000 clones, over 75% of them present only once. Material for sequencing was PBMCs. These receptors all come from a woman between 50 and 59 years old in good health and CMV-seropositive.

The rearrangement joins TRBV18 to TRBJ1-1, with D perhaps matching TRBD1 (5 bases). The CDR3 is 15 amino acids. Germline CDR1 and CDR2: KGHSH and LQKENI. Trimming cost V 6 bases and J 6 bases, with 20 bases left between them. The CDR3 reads CASSDQGLTGAEAFF. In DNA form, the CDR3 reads TGTGCCAGCTCCGACCAGGGCTTGACGGGGGCTGAAGCTTTCTTT.

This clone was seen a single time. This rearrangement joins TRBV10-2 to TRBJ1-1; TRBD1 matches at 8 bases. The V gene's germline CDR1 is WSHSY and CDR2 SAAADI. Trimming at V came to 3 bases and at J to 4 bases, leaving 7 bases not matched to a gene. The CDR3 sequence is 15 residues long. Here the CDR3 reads CASSERYRGFTEAFF. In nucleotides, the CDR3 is TGCGCCAGCAGTGAAAGGTACAGGGGGTTCACTGAAGCTTTCTTT.

The CDR3 sequence: CASMRQGTNTGELFF. For the CDR3, the DNA is TGTGCCAGCATGCGGCAGGGAACAAACACCGGGGAGCTGTTTTTT. V and J are TRBV27 and TRBJ2-2, with D possibly matching TRBD1 (5 bases). There are 15 residues in the CDR3. Germline CDR1 is MNHEY and CDR2 is SMNVEV (reference sequence). Trimming took 7 bases from V and 2 from J, leaving 14 bases between them.

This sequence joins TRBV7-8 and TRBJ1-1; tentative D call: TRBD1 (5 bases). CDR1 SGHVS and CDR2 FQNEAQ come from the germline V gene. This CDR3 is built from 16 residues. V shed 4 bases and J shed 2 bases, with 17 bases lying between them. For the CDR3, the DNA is TGTGCCAGCAGCTCCCAGGGATCGCGAGGTAACACTGAAGCTTTCTTT. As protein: CASSSQGSRGNTEAFF.

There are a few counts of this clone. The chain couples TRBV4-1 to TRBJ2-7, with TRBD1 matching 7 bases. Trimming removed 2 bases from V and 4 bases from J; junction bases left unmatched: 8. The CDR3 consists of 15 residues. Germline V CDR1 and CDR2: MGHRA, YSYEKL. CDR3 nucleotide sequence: TGCGCCAGCAGCCAACCGGGACAGCCACCATACGAGCAGTACTTC. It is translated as CASSQPGQPPYEQYF.

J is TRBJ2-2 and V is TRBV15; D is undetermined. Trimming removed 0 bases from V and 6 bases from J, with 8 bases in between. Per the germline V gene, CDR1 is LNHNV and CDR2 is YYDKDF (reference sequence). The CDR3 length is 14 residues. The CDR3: CATSRDRTAGELFF. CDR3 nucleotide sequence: TGTGCCACCAGCAGAGATCGTACGGCCGGGGAGCTGTTTTTT.

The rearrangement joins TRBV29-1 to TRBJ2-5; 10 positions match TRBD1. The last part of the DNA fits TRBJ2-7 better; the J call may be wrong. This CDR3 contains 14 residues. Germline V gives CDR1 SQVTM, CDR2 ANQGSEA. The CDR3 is CSVATGTGAYEQYF. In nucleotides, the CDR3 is TGCAGCGTTGCCACCGGGACAGGGGCCTACGAGCAGTACTTC.

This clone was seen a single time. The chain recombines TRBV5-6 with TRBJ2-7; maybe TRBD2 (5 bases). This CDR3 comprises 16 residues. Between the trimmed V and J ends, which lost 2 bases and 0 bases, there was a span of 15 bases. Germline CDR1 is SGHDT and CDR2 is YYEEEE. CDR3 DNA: TGTGCCAGCAGCTTCGGGGTAGGCCTGAGCTCCTACGAGCAGTACTTC. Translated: CASSFGVGLSSYEQYF. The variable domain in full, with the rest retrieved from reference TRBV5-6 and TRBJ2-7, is DAGVTQSPTHLIKTRGQQVTLRCSPKSGHDTVSWYQQALGQGPQFIFQYYEEEERQRGNFPDRFSGHQFPNYSSELNVNALLLGDSALYLCASSFGVGLSSYEQYFGPGTRLTVT.

CDR3 in DNA: TGTGCCAGCTCACCGGGGACTAGCGGGCGCTACAATGAGCAGTTCTTC. It yields the protein CASSPGTSGRYNEQFF. This chain joins TRBV18 and TRBJ2-1, with TRBD2 matching over 12 bases. This CDR3 comprises 16 residues. J was trimmed by 3 bases and V by 3 bases; bases with no gene match: 3. Looked up from germline, CDR1 is KGHSH and CDR2 is LQKENI.

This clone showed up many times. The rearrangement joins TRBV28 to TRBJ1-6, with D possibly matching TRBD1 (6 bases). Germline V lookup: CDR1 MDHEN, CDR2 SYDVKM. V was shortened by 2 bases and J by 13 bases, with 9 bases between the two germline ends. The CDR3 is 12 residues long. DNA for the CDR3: TGTGCCAGCAGTTTACAAAGGGGGCCCCTCCACTTT. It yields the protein CASSLQRGPLHF.

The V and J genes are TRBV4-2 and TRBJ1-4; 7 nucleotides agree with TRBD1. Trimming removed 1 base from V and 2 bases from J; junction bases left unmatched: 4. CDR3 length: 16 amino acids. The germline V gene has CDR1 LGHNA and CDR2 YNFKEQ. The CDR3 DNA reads TGTGCCAGCAGCCAAGGACAGGGACTCACTAATGAAAAACTGTTTTTT. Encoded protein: CASSQGQGLTNEKLFF.

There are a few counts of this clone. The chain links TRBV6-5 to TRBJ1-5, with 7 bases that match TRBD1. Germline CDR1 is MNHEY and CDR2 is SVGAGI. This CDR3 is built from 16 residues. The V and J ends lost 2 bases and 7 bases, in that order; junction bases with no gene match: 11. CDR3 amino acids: CASSYPSLGGDQPQHF. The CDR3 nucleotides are TGTGCCAGCAGTTACCCCAGCCTAGGGGGCGACCAGCCCCAGCATTTT.

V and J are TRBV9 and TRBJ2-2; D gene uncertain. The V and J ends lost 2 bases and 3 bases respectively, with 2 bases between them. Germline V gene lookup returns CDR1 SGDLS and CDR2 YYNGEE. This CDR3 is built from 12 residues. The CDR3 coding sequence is TGTGCCAGCAGCGTCGACACCGGGGAGCTGTTTTTT. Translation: CASSVDTGELFF.

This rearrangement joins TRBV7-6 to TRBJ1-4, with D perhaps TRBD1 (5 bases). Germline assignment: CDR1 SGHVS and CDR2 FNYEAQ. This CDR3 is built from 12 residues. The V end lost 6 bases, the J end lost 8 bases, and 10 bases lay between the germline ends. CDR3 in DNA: TGTGCCAGCAGTCAGGGAGGAGAAAAACTGTTTTTT. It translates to CASSQGGEKLFF.

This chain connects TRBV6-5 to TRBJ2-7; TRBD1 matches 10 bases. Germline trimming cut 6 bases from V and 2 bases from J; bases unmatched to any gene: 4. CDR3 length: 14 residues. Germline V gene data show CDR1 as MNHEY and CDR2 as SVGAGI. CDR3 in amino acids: CASSLDRGAYEQYF. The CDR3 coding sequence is TGTGCCAGCAGCCTGGACAGGGGGGCCTACGAGCAGTACTTC.

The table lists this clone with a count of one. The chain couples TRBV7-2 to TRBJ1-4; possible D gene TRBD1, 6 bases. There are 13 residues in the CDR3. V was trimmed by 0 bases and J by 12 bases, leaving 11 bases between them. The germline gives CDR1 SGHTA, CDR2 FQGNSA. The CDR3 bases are TGTGCCAGCAGCTTAGCCCCGACAGGAGAACTGTTTTTT. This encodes CASSLAPTGELFF. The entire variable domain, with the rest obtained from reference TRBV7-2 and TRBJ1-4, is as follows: GAGVSQSPSNKVTEKGKDVELRCDPISGHTALYWYRQSLGQGLEFLIYFQGNSAPDKSGLPSDRFSAERTGGSVSTLTIQRTQQEDSAVYLCASSLAPTGELFFGSGTQLSVL.

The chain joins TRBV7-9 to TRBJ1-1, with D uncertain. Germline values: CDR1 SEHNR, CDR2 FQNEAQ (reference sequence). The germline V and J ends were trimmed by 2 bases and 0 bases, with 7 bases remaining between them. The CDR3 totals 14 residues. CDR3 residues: CASSLIYVNTEAFF. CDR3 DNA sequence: TGTGCCAGCAGCTTAATATATGTGAACACTGAAGCTTTCTTT.

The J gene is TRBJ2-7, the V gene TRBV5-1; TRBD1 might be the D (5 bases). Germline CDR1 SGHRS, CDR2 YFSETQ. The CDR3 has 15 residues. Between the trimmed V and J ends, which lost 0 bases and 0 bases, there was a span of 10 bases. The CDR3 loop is CASSLGGRASYEQYF. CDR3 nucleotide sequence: TGCGCCAGCAGCTTGGGGGGCAGGGCCTCCTACGAGCAGTACTTC.

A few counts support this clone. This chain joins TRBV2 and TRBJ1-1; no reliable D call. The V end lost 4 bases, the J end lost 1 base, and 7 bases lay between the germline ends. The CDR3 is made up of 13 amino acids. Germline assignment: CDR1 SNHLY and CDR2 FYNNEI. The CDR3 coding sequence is TGTGCCAGCAGTGTCTACAGGAACACTGAAGCTTTCTTT. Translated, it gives CASSVYRNTEAFF.

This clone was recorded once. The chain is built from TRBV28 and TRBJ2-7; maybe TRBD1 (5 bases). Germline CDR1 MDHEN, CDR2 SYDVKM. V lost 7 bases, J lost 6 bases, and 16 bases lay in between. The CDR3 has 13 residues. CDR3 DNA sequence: TGTGCCAGCACTAGGCTAAGGGGTGGCGAGCAGTACTTC. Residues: CASTRLRGGEQYF.

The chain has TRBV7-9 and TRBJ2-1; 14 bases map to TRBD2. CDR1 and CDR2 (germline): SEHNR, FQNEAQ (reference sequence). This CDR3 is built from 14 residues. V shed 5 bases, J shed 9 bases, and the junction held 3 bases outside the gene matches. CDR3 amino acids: CASSPGLAGVEQFF. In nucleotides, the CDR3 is TGTGCCAGCAGCCCGGGACTAGCGGGAGTTGAGCAGTTCTTC.

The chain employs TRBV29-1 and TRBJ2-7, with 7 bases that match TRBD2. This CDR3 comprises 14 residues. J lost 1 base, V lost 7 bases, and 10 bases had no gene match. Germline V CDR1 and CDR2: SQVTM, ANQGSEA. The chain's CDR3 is CSAQKFGGSYEQYF. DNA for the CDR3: TGCAGCGCCCAAAAGTTCGGGGGGTCCTACGAGCAGTACTTC.

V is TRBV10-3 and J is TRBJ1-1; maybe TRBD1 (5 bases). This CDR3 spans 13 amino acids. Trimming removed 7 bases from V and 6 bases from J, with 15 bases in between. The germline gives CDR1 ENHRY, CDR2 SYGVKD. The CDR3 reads CAINKAEQAEAFF. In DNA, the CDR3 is TGTGCCATCAATAAGGCGGAACAGGCTGAAGCTTTCTTT.

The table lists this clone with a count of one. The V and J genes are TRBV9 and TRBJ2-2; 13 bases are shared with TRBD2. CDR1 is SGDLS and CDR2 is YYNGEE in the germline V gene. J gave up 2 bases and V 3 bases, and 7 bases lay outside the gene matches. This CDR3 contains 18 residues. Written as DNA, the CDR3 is TGTGCCAGCAGCGGTAGGACTAGCGGGGGCACCAACACCGGGGAGCTGTTTTTT. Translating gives CASSGRTSGGTNTGELFF.

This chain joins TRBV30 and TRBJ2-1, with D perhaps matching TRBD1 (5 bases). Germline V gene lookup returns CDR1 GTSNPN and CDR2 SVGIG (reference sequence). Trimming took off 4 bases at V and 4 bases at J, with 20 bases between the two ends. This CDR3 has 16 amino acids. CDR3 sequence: CAWTIQGVRLYNEQFF. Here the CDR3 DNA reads TGTGCCTGGACGATTCAGGGTGTCCGTCTATACAATGAGCAGTTCTTC.

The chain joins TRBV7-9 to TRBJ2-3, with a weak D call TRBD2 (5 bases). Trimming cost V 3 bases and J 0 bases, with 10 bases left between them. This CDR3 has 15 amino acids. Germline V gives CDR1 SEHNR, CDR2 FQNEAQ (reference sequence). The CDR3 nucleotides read TGTGCCAGCAGCTTTCCCGGGATGAGCACAGATACGCAGTATTTT. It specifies CASSFPGMSTDTQYF.

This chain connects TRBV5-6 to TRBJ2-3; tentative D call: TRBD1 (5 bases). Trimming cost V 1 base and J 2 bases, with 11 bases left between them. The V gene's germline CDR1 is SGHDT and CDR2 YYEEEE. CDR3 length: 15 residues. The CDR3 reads CASSLRTGSTDTQYF. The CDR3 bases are TGTGCCAGCAGCTTGCGAACAGGATCCACAGATACGCAGTATTTT.

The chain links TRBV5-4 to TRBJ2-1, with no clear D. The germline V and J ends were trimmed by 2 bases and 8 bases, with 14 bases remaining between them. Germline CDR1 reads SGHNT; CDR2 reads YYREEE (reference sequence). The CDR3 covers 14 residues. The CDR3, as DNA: TGTGCCAGCAGCTTCTTGGCGGCTTTGGATGAGCAGTTCTTC. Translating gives CASSFLAALDEQFF.